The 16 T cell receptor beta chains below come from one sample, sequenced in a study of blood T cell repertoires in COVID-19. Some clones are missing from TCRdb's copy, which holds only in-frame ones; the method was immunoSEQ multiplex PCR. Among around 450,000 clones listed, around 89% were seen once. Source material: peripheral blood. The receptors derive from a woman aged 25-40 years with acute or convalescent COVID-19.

CDR3 residues: CASSRNQGIEQFF. CDR3 bases: TGTGCCAGCTCACGAAATCAGGGCATTGAGCAGTTCTTC. J is TRBJ2-1 and V is TRBV18; TRBD1 might be the D (5 bases). Trimming took 4 bases from V and 9 from J, leaving 13 bases between them. This CDR3 has 13 residues. Germline loops: CDR1 KGHSH, CDR2 LQKENI.

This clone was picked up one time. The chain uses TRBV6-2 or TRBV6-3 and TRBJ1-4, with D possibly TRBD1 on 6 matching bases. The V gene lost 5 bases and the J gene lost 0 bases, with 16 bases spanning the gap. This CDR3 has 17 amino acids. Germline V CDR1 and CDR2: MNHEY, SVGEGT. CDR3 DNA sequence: TGTGCCAGCAGTCCCGCCGTAGGGGGATCAACTAATGAAAAACTGTTTTTT. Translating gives CASSPAVGGSTNEKLFF.

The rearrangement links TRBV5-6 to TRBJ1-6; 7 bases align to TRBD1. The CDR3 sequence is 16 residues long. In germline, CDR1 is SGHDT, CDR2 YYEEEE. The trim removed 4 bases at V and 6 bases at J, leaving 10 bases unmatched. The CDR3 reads CASSTLRRGFNSPLHF. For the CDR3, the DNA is TGTGCCAGCAGCACCCTACGCAGGGGGTTTAATTCACCCCTCCACTTT.

CDR3 residues: CASSLLQGATNEKLFF. Here the CDR3 DNA reads TGTGCCAGCAGTTTACTCCAGGGTGCAACTAATGAAAAACTGTTTTTT. The gene calls are TRBV28 and TRBJ1-4; tentative D call: TRBD1 (5 bases). The CDR3 loop spans 16 amino acids. Germline CDR1 and CDR2: MDHEN and SYDVKM. Deletions cut 2 bases from V and 0 bases from J, with 10 bases between.

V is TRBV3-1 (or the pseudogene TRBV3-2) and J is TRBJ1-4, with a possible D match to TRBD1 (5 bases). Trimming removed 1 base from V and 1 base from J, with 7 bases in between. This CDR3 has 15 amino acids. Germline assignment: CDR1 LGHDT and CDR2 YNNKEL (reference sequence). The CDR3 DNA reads TGTGCCAGCAGCCAAGGGGGCGTAACTAATGAAAAACTGTTTTTT. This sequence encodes CASSQGGVTNEKLFF.

CDR3 protein: CASSLRRGGSTGELFF. CDR3 bases: TGTGCCAGCAGTTTACGGAGGGGGGGTAGCACCGGGGAGCTGTTTTTT. The chain is built from TRBV27 and TRBJ2-2; D is perhaps TRBD2 (7 bases). CDR3 length equals 16 residues. V lost 2 bases to trimming and J lost 4 bases, with 14 bases between them. From germline, CDR1 is MNHEY and CDR2 SMNVEV (reference sequence).

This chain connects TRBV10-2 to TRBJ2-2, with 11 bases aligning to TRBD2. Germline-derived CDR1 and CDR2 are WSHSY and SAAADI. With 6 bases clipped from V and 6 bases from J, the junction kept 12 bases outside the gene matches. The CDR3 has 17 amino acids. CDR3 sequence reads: CASSPGEISGGAGELFF. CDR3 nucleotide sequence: TGCGCCAGCAGCCCCGGGGAGATTAGCGGGGGGGCCGGGGAGCTGTTTTTT.

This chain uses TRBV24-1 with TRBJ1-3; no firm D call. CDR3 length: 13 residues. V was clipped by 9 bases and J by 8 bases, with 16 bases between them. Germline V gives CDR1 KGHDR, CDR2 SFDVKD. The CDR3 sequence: CATSGTSYDTIYF. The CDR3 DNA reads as TGTGCCACCTCAGGCACCAGCTACGACACCATATATTTT.

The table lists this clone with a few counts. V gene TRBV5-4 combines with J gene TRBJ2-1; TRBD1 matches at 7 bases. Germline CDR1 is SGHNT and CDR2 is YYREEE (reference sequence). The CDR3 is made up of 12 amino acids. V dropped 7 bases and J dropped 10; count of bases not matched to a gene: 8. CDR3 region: CASGAEGGEQFF. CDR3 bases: TGTGCCAGCGGGGCCGAAGGGGGCGAGCAGTTCTTC.

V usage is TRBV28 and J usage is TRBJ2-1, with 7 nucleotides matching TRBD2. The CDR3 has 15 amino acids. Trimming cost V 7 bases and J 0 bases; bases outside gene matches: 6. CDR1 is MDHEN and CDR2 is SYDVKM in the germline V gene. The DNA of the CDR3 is TGTGCCAGCACCCGGGGCGGGAGCTCCTACAATGAGCAGTTCTTC. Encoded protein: CASTRGGSSYNEQFF.

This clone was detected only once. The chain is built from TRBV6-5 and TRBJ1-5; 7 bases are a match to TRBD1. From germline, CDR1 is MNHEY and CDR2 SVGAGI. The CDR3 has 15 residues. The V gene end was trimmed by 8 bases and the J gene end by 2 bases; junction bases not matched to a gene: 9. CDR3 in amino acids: CASGLQGGGNQPQHF. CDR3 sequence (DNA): TGTGCCAGCGGCCTCCAGGGGGGCGGCAATCAGCCCCAGCATTTT.

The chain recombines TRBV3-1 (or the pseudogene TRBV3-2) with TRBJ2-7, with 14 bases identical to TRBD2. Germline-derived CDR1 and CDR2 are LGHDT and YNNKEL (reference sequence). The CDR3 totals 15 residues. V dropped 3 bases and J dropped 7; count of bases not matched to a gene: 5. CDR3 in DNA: TGTGCCAGCAGCCACCTGACTAGCGGGGGGGAAGAGCAGTACTTC. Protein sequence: CASSHLTSGGEEQYF.

The CDR3 spells CAWTRQGVTYTF. CDR3 DNA: TGTGCCTGGACACGACAGGGAGTCACCTACACCTTC. The rearrangement links TRBV30 to TRBJ1-2; 7 positions agree with TRBD1. From germline, CDR1 is GTSNPN and CDR2 SVGIG (reference sequence). This CDR3 comprises 12 residues. The trim removed 4 bases at V and 10 bases at J, leaving 9 bases unmatched.

In DNA, the CDR3 is TGTGCCAGCAAAGACCGGACTGTACAAGAGACCCAGTACTTC. Amino acids: CASKDRTVQETQYF. The chain combines TRBV3-1 (or the pseudogene TRBV3-2) with TRBJ2-5; TRBD2 is a possible D gene (5 bases). V lost 7 bases and J 2 bases, leaving 14 bases between the germline ends. Per germline, CDR1 LGHDT and CDR2 YNNKEL (reference sequence). The CDR3 runs to 14 residues.

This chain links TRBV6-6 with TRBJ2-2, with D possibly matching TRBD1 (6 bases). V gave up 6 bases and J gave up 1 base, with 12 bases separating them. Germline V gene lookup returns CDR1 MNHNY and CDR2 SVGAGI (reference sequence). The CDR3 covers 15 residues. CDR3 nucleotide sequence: TGTGCCAGCAGGCAGGACAGCTGGAACACCGGGGAGCTGTTTTTT. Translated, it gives CASRQDSWNTGELFF.

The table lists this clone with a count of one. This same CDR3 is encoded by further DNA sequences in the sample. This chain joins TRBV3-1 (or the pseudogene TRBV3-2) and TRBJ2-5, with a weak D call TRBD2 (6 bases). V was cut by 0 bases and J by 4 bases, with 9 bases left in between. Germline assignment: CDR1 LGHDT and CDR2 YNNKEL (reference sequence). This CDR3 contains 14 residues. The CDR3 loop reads CASSQDPGGETQYF. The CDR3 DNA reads TGTGCCAGCAGCCAAGATCCCGGGGGAGAGACCCAGTACTTC.